This paragraph reports one T cell receptor beta chain. These data originate in a study of cytomegalovirus exposure and HLA in healthy donors. PCR amplification relied on 60 Vbeta primers (plus 13 Jbeta primers). Clones were read by immunoSEQ multiplex PCR, and TCRdb kept only the in-frame ones, dropping some. The sample lists under 130,000 clones, 76% seen once, with about a tenth in the top ten. This TCR derives from a woman between 18 and 30 years old in good health and CMV-seropositive. Sequencing was done on a sample of PBMCs.

The CDR3, as DNA: TGTGCCAGCAGGCACTCCCCCGGGACAGGAAACGAGCAGTACTTC. It specifies CASRHSPGTGNEQYF. This chain joins TRBV7-9 and TRBJ2-7; 8 bases are shared with TRBD1. The V gene end was trimmed by 6 bases and the J gene end by 5 bases; junction bases not matched to a gene: 12. The CDR3 spans 15 residues. Germline V gene data show CDR1 as SEHNR and CDR2 as FQNEAQ (reference sequence).